A selection of T cell receptor beta chains follows, all from one sample in a study of blood T cell repertoires in COVID-19. Generated by immunoSEQ multiplex PCR, the TCRdb table keeps only in-frame clones and is missing some. The sample records 110,000 or so clones, around 85% being singletons. Sequencing used peripheral blood. Source of these receptors: a woman aged 55-70 years with COVID-19, enrolled during active disease. CDR3s include the opening cysteine and the closing phenylalanine or tryptophan. Fields, in order: J gene, D gene, V gene, CDR3 DNA, CDR3 protein. The D gene is left open where the match is weak.

J gene: TRBJ1-2
D gene: .
V gene: TRBV10-3
CDR3 DNA: TGTGCCATCAGCCAACAGCATAACTATGGCTACACCTTC
CDR3 protein: CAISQQHNYGYTF

J gene: TRBJ2-1
D gene: .
V gene: TRBV30
CDR3 DNA: TGTGCCTGGAGTGTGGGGTGGGCGGGCTCCTACAATGAGCAGTTCTTC
CDR3 protein: CAWSVGWAGSYNEQFF

J gene: TRBJ2-7
D gene: .
V gene: TRBV19
CDR3 DNA: TGTGCCAGTAGTATAGATCGGTCCTACGAGCAGTACTTC
CDR3 protein: CASSIDRSYEQYF

J gene: TRBJ2-7
D gene: TRBD2
V gene: TRBV5-4
CDR3 DNA: TGTGCCAGCAGGACTAGCGGGGGCTCCTACGAGCAGTACTTC
CDR3 protein: CASRTSGGSYEQYF

J gene: TRBJ2-3
D gene: TRBD2
V gene: TRBV10-2
CDR3 DNA: TGCGCCAGCAAGGGGACTAGCGGGGAGGCAGATACGCAGTATTTT
CDR3 protein: CASKGTSGEADTQYF

J gene: TRBJ1-1
D gene: TRBD1
V gene: TRBV7-6
CDR3 DNA: TGTGCCAGCAGCTTAGGACAGGGACGAGACCCTTTCTTT
CDR3 protein: CASSLGQGRDPFF

J gene: TRBJ2-4
D gene: TRBD1
V gene: TRBV12-5
CDR3 DNA: TGTGCTAGTGGTTTGGTACAATCAGCCCAGGGGGACATTCAGTACTTC
CDR3 protein: CASGLVQSAQGDIQYF

J gene: TRBJ1-5
D gene: .
V gene: TRBV19
CDR3 DNA: TGTGCCAGTAGTATATCAGGGAAGGAAGGTCAGCCCCAGCATTTT
CDR3 protein: CASSISGKEGQPQHF

J gene: TRBJ2-3
D gene: .
V gene: TRBV18
CDR3 DNA: TGTGCCAGCTCACCGCTAGTTCGCACAGATACGCAGTATTTT
CDR3 protein: CASSPLVRTDTQYF

J gene: TRBJ2-7
D gene: .
V gene: TRBV4-1
CDR3 DNA: TGCGCCAGCAGCCCAACAGCGGACGAGCAGTACTTC
CDR3 protein: CASSPTADEQYF

J gene: TRBJ1-2
D gene: .
V gene: TRBV6-5
CDR3 DNA: TGTGCCAGCAGTAGACAGGTTAACTATGGCTACACCTTC
CDR3 protein: CASSRQVNYGYTF

J gene: TRBJ2-3
D gene: TRBD2
V gene: TRBV5-6
CDR3 DNA: TGTGCCAGCAGCTCCTGGCGGGGGGGAGTCCCAGATACGCAGTATTTT
CDR3 protein: CASSSWRGGVPDTQYF

J gene: TRBJ2-7
D gene: .
V gene: TRBV21-1
CDR3 DNA: TGTGCCAGCAGCAAAGGTAGAAGGACAGGGGGCAACGAGCAGTACTTC
CDR3 protein: CASSKGRRTGGNEQYF

J gene: TRBJ1-5
D gene: TRBD1
V gene: TRBV19
CDR3 DNA: TGTGCCAGTACCCTCTTGGGACAGGGTCAGCCCCAGCATTTT
CDR3 protein: CASTLLGQGQPQHF